This T cell receptor beta chain was recorded in a study of T cells in Graves' hyperthyroidism and ophthalmopathy. There are many counts of this clonotype. From germline, CDR1 is SGHRS and CDR2 YFSETQ. The CDR3 runs to 13 residues. Between the trimmed V and J ends, which lost 0 bases and 10 bases, there was a span of 11 bases. Amplified TCR beta CDR3 regions came from RNA transcripts. The HTBI primer set was used in a first-round RT-PCR of the TCR CDR3. MiXCR was run by TCRdb on the multiplex PCR reads, yielding one entry per CDR3 protein. Of about 400,000 distinct CDR3 sequences in the sample, 25% were seen once.

The receptor was derived from a man aged 50 or older with Graves' hyperthyroidism. The source material was blood. This chain joins TRBV5-1 and TRBJ2-1; D gene unclear. CDR3 loop: CASSLEIGSEQFF. The CDR3 region has the DNA TGCGCCAGCAGCTTGGAAATAGGGTCAGAGCAGTTCTTC.